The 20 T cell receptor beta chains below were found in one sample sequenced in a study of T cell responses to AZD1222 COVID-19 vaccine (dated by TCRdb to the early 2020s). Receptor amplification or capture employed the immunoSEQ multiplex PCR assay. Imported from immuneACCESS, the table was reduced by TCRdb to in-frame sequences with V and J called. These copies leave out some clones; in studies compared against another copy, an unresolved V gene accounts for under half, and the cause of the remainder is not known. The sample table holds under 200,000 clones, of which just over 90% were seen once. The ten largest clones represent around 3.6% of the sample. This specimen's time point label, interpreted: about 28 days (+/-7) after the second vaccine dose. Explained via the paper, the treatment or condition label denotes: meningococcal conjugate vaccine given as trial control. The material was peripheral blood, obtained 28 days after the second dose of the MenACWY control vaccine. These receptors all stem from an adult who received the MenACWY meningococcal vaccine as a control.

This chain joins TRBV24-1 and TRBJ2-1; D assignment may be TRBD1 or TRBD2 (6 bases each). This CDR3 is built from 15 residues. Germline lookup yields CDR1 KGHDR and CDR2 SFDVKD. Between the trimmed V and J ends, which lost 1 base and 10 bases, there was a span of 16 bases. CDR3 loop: CATSDFGGRTEEQFF. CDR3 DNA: TGTGCCACCAGTGATTTCGGAGGGAGGACAGAGGAGCAGTTCTTC.

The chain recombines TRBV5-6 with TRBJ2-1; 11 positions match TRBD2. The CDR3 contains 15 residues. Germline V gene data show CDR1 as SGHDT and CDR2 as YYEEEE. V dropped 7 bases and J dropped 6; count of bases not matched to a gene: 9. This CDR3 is CASGKLAGVGNEQFF. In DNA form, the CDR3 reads TGTGCCAGCGGAAAACTAGCGGGAGTGGGCAATGAGCAGTTCTTC.

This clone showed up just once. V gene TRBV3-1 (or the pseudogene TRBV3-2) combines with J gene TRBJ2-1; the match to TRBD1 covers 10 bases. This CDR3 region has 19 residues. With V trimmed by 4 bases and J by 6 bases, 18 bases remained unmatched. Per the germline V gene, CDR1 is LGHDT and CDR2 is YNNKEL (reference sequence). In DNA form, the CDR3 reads TGTGCCAGCAGCCTCGGACCGATCCAGGGACAGGGGTTGGTCAATGAGCAGTTCTTC. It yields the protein CASSLGPIQGQGLVNEQFF.

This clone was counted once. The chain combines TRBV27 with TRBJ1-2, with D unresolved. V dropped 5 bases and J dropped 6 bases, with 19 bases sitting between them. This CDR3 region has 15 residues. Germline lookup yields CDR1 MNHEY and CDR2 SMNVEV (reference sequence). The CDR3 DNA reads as TGTGCCAGCAGTCCGGCCTCAGGCACAGTACATGGCTACACCTTC. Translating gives CASSPASGTVHGYTF.

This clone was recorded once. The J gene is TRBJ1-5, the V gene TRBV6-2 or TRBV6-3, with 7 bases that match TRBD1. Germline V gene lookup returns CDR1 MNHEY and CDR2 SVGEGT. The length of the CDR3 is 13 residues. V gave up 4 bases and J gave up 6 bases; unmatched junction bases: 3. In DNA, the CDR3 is TGTGCCAGCAGTTCTCAGGGGGGTCAGCCCCAGCATTTT. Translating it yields CASSSQGGQPQHF.

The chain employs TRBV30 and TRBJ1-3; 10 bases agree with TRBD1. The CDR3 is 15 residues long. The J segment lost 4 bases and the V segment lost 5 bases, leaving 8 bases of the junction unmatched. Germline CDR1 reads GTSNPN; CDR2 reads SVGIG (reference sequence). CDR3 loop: CAWAASDRGGNTIYF. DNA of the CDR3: TGTGCCTGGGCCGCTTCGGACAGGGGGGGAAACACCATATATTTT.

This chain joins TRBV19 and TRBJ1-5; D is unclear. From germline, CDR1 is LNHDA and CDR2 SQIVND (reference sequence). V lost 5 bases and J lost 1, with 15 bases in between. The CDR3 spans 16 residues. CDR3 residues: CASSPTPASSNQPQHF. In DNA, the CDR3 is TGTGCCAGTAGTCCGACACCTGCCAGCAGCAATCAGCCCCAGCATTTT.

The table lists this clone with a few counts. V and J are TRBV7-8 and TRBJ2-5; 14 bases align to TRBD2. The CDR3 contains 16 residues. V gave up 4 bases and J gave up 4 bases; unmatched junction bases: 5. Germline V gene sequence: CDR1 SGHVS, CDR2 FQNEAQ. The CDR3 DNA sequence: TGTGCCAGCAGCTCGGGGACTAGCGGGAGAGGAGAGACCCAGTACTTC. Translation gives CASSSGTSGRGETQYF. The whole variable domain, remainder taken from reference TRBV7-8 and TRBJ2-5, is GAGVSQSPRYKVAKRGQDVALRCDPISGHVSLFWYQQALGQGPEFLTYFQNEAQLDKSGLPSDRFFAERPEGSVSTLKIQRTQQEDSAVYLCASSSGTSGRGETQYFGPGTRLLVL.

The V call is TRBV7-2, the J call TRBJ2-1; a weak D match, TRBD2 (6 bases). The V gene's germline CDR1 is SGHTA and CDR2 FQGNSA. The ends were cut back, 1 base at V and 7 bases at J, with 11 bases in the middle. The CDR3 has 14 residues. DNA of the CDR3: TGTGCCAGCAGCTTAGTTTCTCGGGGGAATGAGCAGTTCTTC. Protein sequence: CASSLVSRGNEQFF.

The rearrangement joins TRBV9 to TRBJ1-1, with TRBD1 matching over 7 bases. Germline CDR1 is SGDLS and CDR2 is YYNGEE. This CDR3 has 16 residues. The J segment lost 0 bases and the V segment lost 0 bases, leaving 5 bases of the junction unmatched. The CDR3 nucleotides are TGTGCCAGCAGCGTAGGGGGACAGACCTTGAACACTGAAGCTTTCTTT. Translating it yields CASSVGGQTLNTEAFF.

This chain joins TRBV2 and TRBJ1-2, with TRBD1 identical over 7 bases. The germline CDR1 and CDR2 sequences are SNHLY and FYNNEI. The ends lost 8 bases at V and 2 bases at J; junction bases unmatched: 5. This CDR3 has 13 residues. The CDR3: CASGPDRNYGYTF. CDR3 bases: TGTGCCAGCGGGCCGGACAGGAACTATGGCTACACCTTC. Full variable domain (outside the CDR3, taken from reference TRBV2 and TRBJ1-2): EPEVTQTPSHQVTQMGQEVILRCVPISNHLYFYWYRQILGQKVEFLVSFYNNEISEKSEIFDDQFSVERPDGSNFTLKIRSTKLEDSAMYFCASGPDRNYGYTFGSGTRLTVV.

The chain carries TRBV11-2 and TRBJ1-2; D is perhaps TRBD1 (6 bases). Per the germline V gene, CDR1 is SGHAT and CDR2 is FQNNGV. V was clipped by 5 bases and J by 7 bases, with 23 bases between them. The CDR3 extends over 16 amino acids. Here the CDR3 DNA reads TGTGCCAGCAGCGTCAACCGGGACGGGGGGCTAGGTGGCTACACCTTC. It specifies CASSVNRDGGLGGYTF.

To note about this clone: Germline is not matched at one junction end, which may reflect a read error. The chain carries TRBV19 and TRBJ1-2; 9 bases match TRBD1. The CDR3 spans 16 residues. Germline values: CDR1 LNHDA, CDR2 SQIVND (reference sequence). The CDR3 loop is CASSMMGTGLNYRYTF. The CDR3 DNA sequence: TGTGCCAGTAGTATGATGGGGACAGGGTTGAACTATCGCTACACCTTC.

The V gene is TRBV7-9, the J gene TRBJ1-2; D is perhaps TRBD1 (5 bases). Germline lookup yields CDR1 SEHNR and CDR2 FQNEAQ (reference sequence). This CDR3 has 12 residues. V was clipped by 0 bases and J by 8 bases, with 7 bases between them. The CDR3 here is CASSLAWTGYTF. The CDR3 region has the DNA TGTGCCAGCAGCTTAGCGTGGACAGGCTACACCTTC.

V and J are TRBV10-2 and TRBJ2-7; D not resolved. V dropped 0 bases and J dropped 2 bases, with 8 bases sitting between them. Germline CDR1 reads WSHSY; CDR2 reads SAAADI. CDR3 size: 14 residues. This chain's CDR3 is CASSESQLAYEQYF. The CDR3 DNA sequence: TGCGCCAGCAGTGAGTCTCAGTTAGCCTACGAGCAGTACTTC.

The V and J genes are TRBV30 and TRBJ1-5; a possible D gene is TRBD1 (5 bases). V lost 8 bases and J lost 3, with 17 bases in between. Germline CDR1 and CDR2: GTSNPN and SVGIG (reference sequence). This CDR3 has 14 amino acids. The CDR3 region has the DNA TGTGCCGGCTCGAACGTAGGGGCCAATCAGCCCCAGCATTTT. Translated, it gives CAGSNVGANQPQHF.

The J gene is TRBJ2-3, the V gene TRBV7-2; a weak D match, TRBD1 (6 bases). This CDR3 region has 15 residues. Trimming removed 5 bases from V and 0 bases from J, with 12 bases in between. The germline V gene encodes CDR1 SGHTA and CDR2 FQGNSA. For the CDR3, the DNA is TGTGCCAGCAGCGGAGGACAGACGAGCACAGATACGCAGTATTTT. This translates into CASSGGQTSTDTQYF.

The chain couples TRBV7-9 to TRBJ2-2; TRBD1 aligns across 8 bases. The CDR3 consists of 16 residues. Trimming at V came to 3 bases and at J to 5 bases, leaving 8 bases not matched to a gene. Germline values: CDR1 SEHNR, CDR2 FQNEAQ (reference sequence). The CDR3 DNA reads TGTGCCAGCAGCTTTATAGGACAGGGACGAACCGGGGAGCTGTTTTTT. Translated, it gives CASSFIGQGRTGELFF.

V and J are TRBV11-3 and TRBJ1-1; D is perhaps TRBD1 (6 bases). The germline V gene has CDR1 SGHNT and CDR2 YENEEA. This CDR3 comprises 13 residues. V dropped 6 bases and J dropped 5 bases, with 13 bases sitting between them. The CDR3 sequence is CASSLQGDTEAFF. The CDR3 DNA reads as TGTGCCAGCAGTCTACAGGGAGATACTGAAGCTTTCTTT.

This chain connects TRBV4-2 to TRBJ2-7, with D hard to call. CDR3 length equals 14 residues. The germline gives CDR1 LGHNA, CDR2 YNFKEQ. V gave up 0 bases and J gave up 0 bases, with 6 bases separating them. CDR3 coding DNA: TGTGCCAGCAGCCAAGATCCTAGCTCCTACGAGCAGTACTTC. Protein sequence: CASSQDPSSYEQYF.